Presented here are 32 T cell receptor beta chains from one specimen sequenced in a study of OX40 agonist ivuxolimab in advanced cancers. TCRdb's copy holds only in-frame clones and misses some; the assay was immunoSEQ multiplex PCR. This table holds tens of thousands of clones, around 86% found once. The material was CD4+ or CD8+ T cells sorted from blood, obtained in a trial of the OX40 agonist ivuxolimab. These receptors were collected from an adult with an advanced solid tumor such as melanoma, head and neck, liver or kidney cancer.

The gene calls are TRBV27 and TRBJ1-1; TRBD1 aligns across 8 bases. J gave up 1 base and V 5 bases, and 3 bases lay outside the gene matches. CDR3 length: 14 residues. Germline V lookup: CDR1 MNHEY, CDR2 SMNVEV (reference sequence). This CDR3 reads CASSPTGANTEAFF. CDR3 DNA: TGTGCCAGCAGTCCGACAGGGGCGAACACTGAAGCTTTCTTT.

The V gene is TRBV30, the J gene TRBJ1-5; tentative D call: TRBD1 (5 bases). Germline loops: CDR1 GTSNPN, CDR2 SVGIG (reference sequence). Trimming took 3 bases from V and 7 from J, leaving 16 bases between them. This CDR3 has 14 residues. CDR3 sequence reads: CAWSLNRGEQPQHF. In DNA form, the CDR3 reads TGTGCCTGGAGCCTAAATAGGGGAGAACAGCCCCAGCATTTT.

The chain links TRBV29-1 to TRBJ2-3; D possibly uses TRBD1 or TRBD2 (5 bases each). The CDR3 spans 16 residues. Germline-derived CDR1 and CDR2 are SQVTM and ANQGSEA. With 4 bases removed from V and 0 bases from J, the gap between germline ends came to 17 bases. The CDR3 spells CSVAFIRGPSTDTQYF. CDR3 nucleotides: TGCAGCGTTGCCTTTATTAGGGGACCCAGCACAGATACGCAGTATTTT.

The chain recombines TRBV28 with TRBJ2-1; D not certain. Germline V CDR1 and CDR2: MDHEN, SYDVKM. There are 12 residues in the CDR3. Trimming pared 5 bases from V and 15 bases from J, leaving 17 bases between. The DNA for the CDR3 is TGTGCCAGCAGTACCCTGTACGGGCTCGGGTTCTTC. Amino acids: CASSTLYGLGFF.

This clone was counted a single time. This chain connects TRBV7-8 to TRBJ2-7; 12 nucleotides align to TRBD2. CDR1 and CDR2 (germline): SGHVS, FQNEAQ. The trim removed 4 bases at V and 4 bases at J, leaving 5 bases unmatched. The CDR3 has 15 amino acids. CDR3 protein: CASSYGLAGNYEQYF. CDR3 sequence (DNA): TGTGCCAGCAGCTATGGACTAGCGGGGAATTACGAGCAGTACTTC.

A single count supports this clone. This rearrangement joins TRBV5-1 to TRBJ2-7; the match to TRBD1 covers 12 bases. The V and J ends lost 0 bases and 1 base, in that order; junction bases with no gene match: 8. Germline-derived CDR1 and CDR2 are SGHRS and YFSETQ. CDR3 size: 18 residues. The CDR3 here is CASSLAPGQGAKSYEQYF. The CDR3 DNA follows: TGCGCCAGCAGCTTGGCTCCGGGACAGGGGGCGAAATCCTACGAGCAGTACTTC. The whole variable domain, filled in from reference TRBV5-1 and TRBJ2-7, reads KAGVTQTPRYLIKTRGQQVTLSCSPISGHRSVSWYQQTPGQGLQFLFEYFSETQRNKGNFPGRFSGRQFSNSRSEMNVSTLELGDSALYLCASSLAPGQGAKSYEQYFGPGTRLTVT.

In this sample, this clone turned up a few times. The genes are TRBV4-3 and TRBJ2-5, with D perhaps matching TRBD1 or TRBD2 (7 bases each). The CDR3 extends over 15 amino acids. The germline CDR1 and CDR2 sequences are LGHNA and YSLEER. Trimming pared 1 base from V and 5 bases from J, leaving 14 bases between. CDR3 protein: CASSQGEGAGETQYF. CDR3 nucleotide sequence: TGCGCCAGCAGCCAAGGGGAGGGGGCAGGGGAGACCCAGTACTTC.

This clone turned up a few times. The rearrangement uses TRBV27 and TRBJ2-3; a weak D match, TRBD2 (5 bases). CDR3 length equals 16 residues. In germline, CDR1 is MNHEY, CDR2 SMNVEV (reference sequence). Deletions cut 4 bases from V and 7 bases from J, with 21 bases between. This CDR3 is CASSSVGVRTLNTQYF. Written as DNA, the CDR3 is TGTGCCAGCAGTTCCGTGGGTGTGAGGACTCTAAATACGCAGTATTTT.

The chain is built from TRBV19 and TRBJ2-1; D gene ambiguous. CDR1 is LNHDA, CDR2 SQIVND, per germline (reference sequence). The CDR3 extends over 12 amino acids. The germline V and J ends were trimmed by 9 bases and 7 bases, with 13 bases remaining between them. Here the CDR3 reads CASLSRWNEQFF. CDR3 DNA: TGTGCCAGCTTATCTAGATGGAATGAGCAGTTCTTC.

This clone has a handful of counts. The chain employs TRBV6-1 and TRBJ2-5; D gene unclear. Trimming took 10 bases from V and 1 from J, leaving 16 bases between them. The CDR3 covers 14 residues. Per germline, CDR1 MNHNS and CDR2 SASEGT. The CDR3 loop is CAIRKAPLQETQYF. In DNA form, the CDR3 reads TGTGCCATTCGTAAGGCGCCACTCCAAGAGACCCAGTACTTC.

This clone was counted a few times. CDR3 region: CSAGDGYEQYF. CDR3 nucleotides: TGCAGTGCTGGCGATGGCTACGAGCAGTACTTC. V and J are TRBV20-1 and TRBJ2-7; D remains unclear. Germline CDR1 and CDR2: DFQATT and SNEGSKA (reference sequence). This CDR3 is built from 11 residues. The ends were cut back, 5 bases at V and 3 bases at J, with 8 bases in the middle.

V gene TRBV5-6 combines with J gene TRBJ1-5, with 10 bases aligning to TRBD1. V trimming: 3 bases; J trimming: 2 bases; junction bases outside the gene matches: 5. The germline gives CDR1 SGHDT, CDR2 YYEEEE. The CDR3 has 16 amino acids. CDR3 DNA: TGTGCCAGCAGCTCGACAGGGGGCTGGGGCAATCAGCCCCAGCATTTT. This gives the protein CASSSTGGWGNQPQHF.

This chain connects TRBV18 to TRBJ1-1, with 10 bases lining up with TRBD1. The CDR3 is 16 amino acids. V was clipped by 5 bases and J by 1 base; unmatched bases: 7. Looked up from germline, CDR1 is KGHSH and CDR2 is LQKENI. CDR3 sequence reads: CASSAGTGAGNTEAFF. CDR3 DNA sequence: TGTGCCAGCTCAGCCGGGACAGGGGCTGGGAACACTGAAGCTTTCTTT.

The rearrangement joins TRBV19 to TRBJ2-7; 7 bases map to TRBD1. Germline V gives CDR1 LNHDA, CDR2 SQIVND (reference sequence). V lost 2 bases to trimming and J lost 2 bases; unmatched junction nucleotides: 6. The CDR3 is 15 amino acids. In DNA, the CDR3 is TGTGCCAGTAGTATAACAGGACAGGTTACCTACGAGCAGTACTTC. Protein: CASSITGQVTYEQYF.

The genes are TRBV6-6 and TRBJ2-7; perhaps D is TRBD1 or TRBD2 (5 bases each). Germline lookup yields CDR1 MNHNY and CDR2 SVGAGI (reference sequence). V was pared by 11 bases and J by 3 bases, with 17 bases between. The CDR3 extends over 13 amino acids. CDR3 nucleotide sequence: TGTGCCGGGGCTCTGGACTGGTTCTACGAGCAGTACTTC. This encodes CAGALDWFYEQYF.

The chain carries TRBV14 and TRBJ1-3; TRBD1 matches at 10 bases. CDR3 size: 15 residues. Germline-derived CDR1 and CDR2 are SGHDN and FVKESK. Trimming took 4 bases from V and 2 from J; bases not matched to a gene: 2. The CDR3 nucleotides are TGTGCCAGCAGCCTCGGACAGGGGGCTGGAAACACCATATATTTT. It is translated as CASSLGQGAGNTIYF.

This clone has just a few counts. The genes are TRBV11-2 and TRBJ2-7; D not certain. Looked up from germline, CDR1 is SGHAT and CDR2 is FQNNGV. The ends were cut back, 2 bases at V and 4 bases at J, with 6 bases in the middle. This CDR3 is 12 amino acids long. CDR3 loop: CASSLSVYEQYF. The CDR3 DNA reads TGTGCCAGCAGCTTATCCGTATACGAGCAGTACTTC.

This clone was seen a few times. The V and J genes are TRBV4-1 and TRBJ1-2; tentatively, D is TRBD1 (5 bases). The V gene's germline CDR1 is MGHRA and CDR2 YSYEKL. The CDR3 spans 18 residues. Trimming removed 0 bases from V and 4 bases from J, with 21 bases in between. This chain's CDR3 is CASSQDGGTAALVYGYTF. For the CDR3, the DNA is TGCGCCAGCAGCCAAGATGGGGGGACGGCGGCGTTGGTCTATGGCTACACCTTC.

This chain joins TRBV5-1 and TRBJ2-3, with 7 bases fitting TRBD2. Germline assignment: CDR1 SGHRS and CDR2 YFSETQ. This CDR3 spans 17 amino acids. J was trimmed by 2 bases and V by 1 base; bases with no gene match: 10. In nucleotides, the CDR3 is TGCGCCAGCAGCTTGTATCCTTCCGGGGGGAACACAGATACGCAGTATTTT. Translated: CASSLYPSGGNTDTQYF.

The chain combines TRBV7-3 with TRBJ1-1, with D perhaps matching TRBD1 (5 bases). This CDR3 is 13 amino acids long. Germline V lookup: CDR1 SGHTA, CDR2 FQGTGA. Trimming removed 4 bases at V and 8 bases at J, with 14 bases between. As DNA, the CDR3 is TGTGCCAGCAGCTACTCAGGGCTCCAGGAAGCTTTCTTT. Residues: CASSYSGLQEAFF.

This chain joins TRBV5-1 and TRBJ2-1; 7 nucleotides match TRBD1. Per germline, CDR1 SGHRS and CDR2 YFSETQ. The CDR3 is 14 amino acids. The junction had 7 bases not matched to a gene; V was cut back by 4 bases and J by 6 bases. This CDR3 is CASSVGPGGNEQFF. CDR3 sequence (DNA): TGCGCCAGCAGCGTGGGACCAGGGGGCAATGAGCAGTTCTTC.

The chain has TRBV11-2 and TRBJ2-1; 10 bases are a match to TRBD2. This CDR3 has 15 amino acids. V dropped 5 bases and J dropped 10; count of bases not matched to a gene: 11. Germline loops: CDR1 SGHAT, CDR2 FQNNGV. The CDR3 DNA follows: TGTGCCAGCAGCCCGGTACTAGCGGGGCGGGGGGAGCAGTTCTTC. Amino acid sequence: CASSPVLAGRGEQFF.

This rearrangement joins TRBV30 to TRBJ2-1; D is possibly TRBD1 (5 bases). The CDR3 is 15 amino acids. With 4 bases removed from V and 8 bases from J, the gap between germline ends came to 21 bases. Germline CDR1 and CDR2: GTSNPN and SVGIG (reference sequence). CDR3 coding DNA: TGTGCCTGGATCGCTTACGGCAGGGATAGGTATGAGCAGTTCTTC. This sequence encodes CAWIAYGRDRYEQFF.

The chain recombines TRBV27 with TRBJ2-7; D is perhaps TRBD2 (5 bases). Looked up from germline, CDR1 is MNHEY and CDR2 is SMNVEV (reference sequence). V was clipped by 5 bases and J by 7 bases, with 27 bases between them. This CDR3 is 17 amino acids long. CDR3 sequence reads: CASSPPAGTGWPKEQYF. For the CDR3, the DNA is TGTGCCAGCAGTCCACCCGCCGGCACGGGGTGGCCTAAAGAGCAGTACTTC.

The chain couples TRBV7-9 to TRBJ1-4; D ambiguous. V was trimmed by 7 bases and J by 15 bases, leaving 21 bases between them. Germline V CDR1 and CDR2: SEHNR, FQNEAQ (reference sequence). CDR3 length equals 13 residues. CDR3 nucleotides: TGTGCCAGCACCGCCCTTGTGGGAGATTCTTTGTTTTTT. Its protein product is CASTALVGDSLFF. Supplemented by reference TRBV7-9 and TRBJ1-4, the full variable domain reads DTGVSQNPRHKITKRGQNVTFRCDPISEHNRLYWYRQTLGQGPEFLTYFQNEAQLEKSRLLSDRFSAERPKGSFSTLEIQRTEQGDSAMYLCASTALVGDSLFFGSGTQLSVL.

This clone was observed a handful of times. Additional DNA sequences in this sample encode the identical CDR3. This chain uses TRBV7-2 with TRBJ1-6, with unresolved D. Germline-derived CDR1 and CDR2 are SGHTA and FQGNSA. There are 14 residues in the CDR3. V dropped 6 bases and J dropped 0 bases, with 6 bases sitting between them. The CDR3 region is CASRESSYNSPLHF. The CDR3 nucleotides are TGTGCCAGCAGAGAGAGCTCCTATAATTCACCCCTCCACTTT. Supplemented by reference TRBV7-2 and TRBJ1-6, the full variable domain reads GAGVSQSPSNKVTEKGKDVELRCDPISGHTALYWYRQSLGQGLEFLIYFQGNSAPDKSGLPSDRFSAERTGGSVSTLTIQRTQQEDSAVYLCASRESSYNSPLHFGNGTRLTVT.

Comments on this clone: An end of the junction differs from the germline gene, which may be a read error. The rearrangement uses TRBV7-9 and TRBJ1-1; 8 bases are shared with TRBD1. CDR3 length equals 15 residues. Germline assignment: CDR1 SEHNR and CDR2 FQNEAQ (reference sequence). Here the CDR3 DNA reads TGTGCCGGCAGCACAGGACAGGGCCTGAACACTGAAGCTTTCTTT. Translation gives CAGSTGQGLNTEAFF.

The chain recombines TRBV7-8 with TRBJ1-1; the D is unclear. Germline assignment: CDR1 SGHVS and CDR2 FQNEAQ. The ends were cut back, 5 bases at V and 2 bases at J, with 15 bases in the middle. The CDR3 spans 15 residues. CDR3: CASSARKARNTEAFF. CDR3 sequence (DNA): TGTGCCAGCAGCGCCCGAAAGGCACGAAACACTGAAGCTTTCTTT.

The V call is TRBV4-2, the J call TRBJ2-1; weak D call: TRBD2 (6 bases). V gave up 7 bases and J gave up 5 bases, with 18 bases separating them. Germline CDR1 reads LGHNA; CDR2 reads YNFKEQ. The CDR3 has 15 residues. CDR3 sequence: CASTRGGSGNNEQFF. The CDR3 region has the DNA TGTGCCAGCACCAGAGGAGGGTCCGGGAACAATGAGCAGTTCTTC.

V is TRBV27 and J is TRBJ1-6, with 10 positions matching TRBD1. Germline-derived CDR1 and CDR2 are MNHEY and SMNVEV (reference sequence). The CDR3 is made up of 15 amino acids. The V gene end was trimmed by 3 bases and the J gene end by 11 bases; junction bases not matched to a gene: 7. The CDR3 coding sequence is TGTGCCAGCAGTTTTCTGCGGGACAGGGGCCCACCCCTCCACTTT. Translation: CASSFLRDRGPPLHF.

The V call is TRBV9, the J call TRBJ2-5; possible D gene TRBD2, 6 bases. The germline CDR1 and CDR2 sequences are SGDLS and YYNGEE. The CDR3 runs to 16 residues. Trimming removed 4 bases at V and 4 bases at J, with 20 bases between. The CDR3 DNA reads TGTGCCAGCAGCCCCCGCTCGGGGGACGTTGCAGAGACCCAGTACTTC. This encodes CASSPRSGDVAETQYF.

The chain employs TRBV5-4 and TRBJ2-3, with D unresolved. CDR3 length: 15 amino acids. CDR1 SGHNT and CDR2 YYREEE come from the germline V gene (reference sequence). The germline V and J ends were trimmed by 1 base and 0 bases, with 9 bases remaining between them. CDR3 protein: CASSLKASSTDTQYF. DNA of the CDR3: TGTGCCAGCAGCTTGAAAGCTTCTAGCACAGATACGCAGTATTTT.